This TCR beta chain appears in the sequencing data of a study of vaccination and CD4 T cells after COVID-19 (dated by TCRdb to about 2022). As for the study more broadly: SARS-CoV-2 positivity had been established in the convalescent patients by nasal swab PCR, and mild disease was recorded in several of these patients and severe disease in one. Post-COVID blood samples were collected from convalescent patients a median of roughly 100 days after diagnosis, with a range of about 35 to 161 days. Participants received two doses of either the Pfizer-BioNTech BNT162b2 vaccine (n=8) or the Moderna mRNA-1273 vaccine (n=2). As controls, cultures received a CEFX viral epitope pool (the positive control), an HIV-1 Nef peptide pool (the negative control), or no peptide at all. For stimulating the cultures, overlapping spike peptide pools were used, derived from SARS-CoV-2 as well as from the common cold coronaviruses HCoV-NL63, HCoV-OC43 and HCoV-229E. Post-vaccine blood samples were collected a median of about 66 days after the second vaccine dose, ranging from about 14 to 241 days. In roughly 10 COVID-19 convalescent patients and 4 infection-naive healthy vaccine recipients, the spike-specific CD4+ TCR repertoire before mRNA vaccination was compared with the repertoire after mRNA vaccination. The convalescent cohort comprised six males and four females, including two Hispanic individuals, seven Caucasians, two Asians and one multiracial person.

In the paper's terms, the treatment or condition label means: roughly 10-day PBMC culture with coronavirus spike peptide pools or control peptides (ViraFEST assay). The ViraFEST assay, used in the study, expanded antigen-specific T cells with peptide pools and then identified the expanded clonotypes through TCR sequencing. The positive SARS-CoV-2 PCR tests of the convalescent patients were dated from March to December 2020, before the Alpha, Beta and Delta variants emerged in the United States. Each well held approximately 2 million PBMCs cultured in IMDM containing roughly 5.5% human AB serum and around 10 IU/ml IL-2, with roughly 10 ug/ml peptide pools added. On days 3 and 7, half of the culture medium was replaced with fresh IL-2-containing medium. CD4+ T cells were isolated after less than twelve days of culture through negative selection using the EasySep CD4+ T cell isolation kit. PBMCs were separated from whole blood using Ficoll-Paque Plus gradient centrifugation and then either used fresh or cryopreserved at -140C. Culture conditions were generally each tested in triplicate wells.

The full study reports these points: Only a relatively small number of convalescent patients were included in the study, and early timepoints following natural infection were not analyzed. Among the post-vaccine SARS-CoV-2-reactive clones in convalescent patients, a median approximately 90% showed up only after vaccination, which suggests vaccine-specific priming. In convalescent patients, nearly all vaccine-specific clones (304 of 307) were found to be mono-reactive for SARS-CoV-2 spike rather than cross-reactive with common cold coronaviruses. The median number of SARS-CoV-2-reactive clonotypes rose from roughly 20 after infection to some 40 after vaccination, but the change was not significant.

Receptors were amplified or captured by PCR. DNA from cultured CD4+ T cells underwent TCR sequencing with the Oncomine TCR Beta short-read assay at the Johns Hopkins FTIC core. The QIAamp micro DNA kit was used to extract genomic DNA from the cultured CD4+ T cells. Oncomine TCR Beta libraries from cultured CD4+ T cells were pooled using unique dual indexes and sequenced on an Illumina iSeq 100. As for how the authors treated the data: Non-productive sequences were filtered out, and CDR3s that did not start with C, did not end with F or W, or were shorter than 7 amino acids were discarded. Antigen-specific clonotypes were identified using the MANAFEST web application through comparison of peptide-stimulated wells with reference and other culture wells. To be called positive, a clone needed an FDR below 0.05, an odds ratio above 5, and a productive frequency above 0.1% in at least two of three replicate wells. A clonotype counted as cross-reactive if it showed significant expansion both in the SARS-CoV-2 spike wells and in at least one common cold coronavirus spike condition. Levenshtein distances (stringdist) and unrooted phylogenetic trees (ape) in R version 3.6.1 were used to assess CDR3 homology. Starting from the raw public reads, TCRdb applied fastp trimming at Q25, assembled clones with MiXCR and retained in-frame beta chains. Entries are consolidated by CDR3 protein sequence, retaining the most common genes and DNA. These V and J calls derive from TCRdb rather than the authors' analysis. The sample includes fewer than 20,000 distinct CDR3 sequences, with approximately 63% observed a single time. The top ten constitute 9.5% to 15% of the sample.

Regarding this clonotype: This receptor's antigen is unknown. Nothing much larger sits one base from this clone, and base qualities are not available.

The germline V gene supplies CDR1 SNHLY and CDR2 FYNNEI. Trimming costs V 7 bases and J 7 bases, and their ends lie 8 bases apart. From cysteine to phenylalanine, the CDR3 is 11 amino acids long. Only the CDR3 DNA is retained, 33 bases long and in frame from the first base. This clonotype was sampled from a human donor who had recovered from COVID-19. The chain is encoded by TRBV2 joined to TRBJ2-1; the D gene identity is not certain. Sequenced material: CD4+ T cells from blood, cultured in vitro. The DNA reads TGTGCCAGCACCAAGATGAATGAGCAGTTCTTC. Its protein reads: CASTKMNEQFF.